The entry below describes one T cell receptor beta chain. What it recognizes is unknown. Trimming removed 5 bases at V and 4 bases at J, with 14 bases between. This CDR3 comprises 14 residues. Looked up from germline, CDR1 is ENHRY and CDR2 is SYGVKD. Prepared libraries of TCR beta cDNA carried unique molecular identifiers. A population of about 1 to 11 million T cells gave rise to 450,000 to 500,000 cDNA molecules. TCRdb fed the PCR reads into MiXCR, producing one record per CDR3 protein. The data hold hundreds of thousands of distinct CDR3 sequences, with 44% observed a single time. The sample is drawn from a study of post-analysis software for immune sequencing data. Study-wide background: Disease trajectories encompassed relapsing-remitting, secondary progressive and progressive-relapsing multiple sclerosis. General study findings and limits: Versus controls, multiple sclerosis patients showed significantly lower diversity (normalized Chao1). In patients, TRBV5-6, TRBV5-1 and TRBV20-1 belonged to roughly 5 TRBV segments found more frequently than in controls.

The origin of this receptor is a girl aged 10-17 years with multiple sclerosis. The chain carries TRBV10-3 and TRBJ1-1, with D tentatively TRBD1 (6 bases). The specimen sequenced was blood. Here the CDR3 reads CAISWRGTSTEAFF. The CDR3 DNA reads TGTGCCATCAGTTGGCGTGGGACAAGCACTGAAGCTTTCTTT.